The rows below give T cell receptor beta chains drawn from one sample of a study of radiation and T cells in renal cell carcinoma. TCRdb's table, derived via immunoSEQ multiplex PCR, lists solely in-frame clones and lacks some. The table records 150,000 to 180,000 clones, roughly 89% of them present only once. Material: blood, obtained from a patient whose treatment included radiotherapy and nephrectomy. All receptors derive from a woman aged 50 to 60 with renal cell carcinoma. Each CDR3 is given with its conserved first and last residue. The D gene is left open where the match is weak. Some rows mark clone size as missing; the rest say once, few, many or name a class of expanded clone.

cdr3_aa cdr3_nt j_call clone_size d_call v_call
CSVERTGYTKAFF TGCAGCGTTGAAAGGACAGGGTATACCAAAGCTTTCTTT TRBJ1-1 - TRBD1 TRBV29-1
CASSDGVARNQPQHF TGTGCCAGCAGTGATGGGGTGGCGAGAAATCAGCCCCAGCATTTT TRBJ1-5 - - TRBV2
CASSLSENTEAFF TGTGCCAGCAGTCTTAGTGAGAACACTGAAGCTTTCTTT TRBJ1-1 - - TRBV6-1
CASSLSRGNTEAFF TGTGCCAGCAGCTTGTCCAGGGGGAACACTGAAGCTTTCTTT TRBJ1-1 once - TRBV7-6
CASSLRGTLDEGAGQPQHF TGCGCCAGCAGTCTTAGGGGAACCCTTGACGAAGGGGCAGGGCAGCCCCAGCATTTT TRBJ1-5 once - TRBV23-1
CASSPPASASNQPQHF TGTGCCAGCAGTCCCCCCGCCTCGGCCAGCAATCAGCCCCAGCATTTT TRBJ1-5 few - TRBV6-6
CASSATSDLYNEQFF TGCGCCAGCAGCGCGACTAGCGACTTGTACAATGAGCAGTTCTTC TRBJ2-1 - TRBD2 TRBV5-1
CASSIAGSEKLFF TGTGCCAGTAGTATTGCAGGGTCTGAAAAACTGTTTTTT TRBJ1-4 - - TRBV19
CASRQPRNEQFF TGTGCCAGCAGACAACCTCGTAATGAGCAGTTCTTC TRBJ2-1 once - TRBV7-9
CASSQARDRRRGSEAFF TGCGCCAGCAGCCAAGCCCGGGACAGACGAAGGGGGTCTGAAGCTTTCTTT TRBJ1-1 few TRBD1 TRBV4-1
CASSPRLAGREETQYF TGTGCCAGCAGCCCTAGACTAGCGGGGCGAGAAGAGACCCAGTACTTC TRBJ2-5 - TRBD2 TRBV5-4
CASSGDSTYNEQFF TGTGCCAGCAGTGGGGACTCCACCTACAATGAGCAGTTCTTC TRBJ2-1 once - TRBV2
CASSITGLPYGYTF TGTGCCAGTAGTATAACAGGACTTCCCTATGGCTACACCTTC TRBJ1-2 few - TRBV19
CASSPRTSGGANEQFF TGCGCCAGCAGCCCGAGGACTAGCGGGGGGGCGAATGAGCAGTTCTTC TRBJ2-1 - TRBD2 TRBV5-1
CASSQEAGVNTGELFF TGCGCCAGCAGCCAAGAGGCGGGGGTGAACACCGGGGAGCTGTTTTTT TRBJ2-2 - TRBD2 TRBV4-1
CASSVDSSYNEQFF TGTGCCAGCAGCGTTGACTCGTCCTACAATGAGCAGTTCTTC TRBJ2-1 - - TRBV9
CAWSMGVETQYF TGTGCCTGGAGTATGGGGGTGGAGACCCAGTACTTC TRBJ2-5 once - TRBV30
CASGLATGGQIFGYGYTF TGTGCTAGTGGTTTGGCGACCGGGGGGCAGATCTTTGGCTATGGCTACACCTTC TRBJ1-2 once - TRBV12-5
CASRYTGIANEKLFF TGTGCCAGCAGATATACAGGAATAGCTAATGAAAAACTGTTTTTT TRBJ1-4 - - TRBV2
CASSLESPGLTDLVYEQYF TGTGCCAGCAGTCTAGAGTCCCCGGGACTCACGGATTTAGTTTACGAGCAGTACTTC TRBJ2-7 - - TRBV27
CASSQVSVGNQPQHF TGTGCCAGCAGCCAAGTATCGGTGGGGAATCAGCCCCAGCATTTT TRBJ1-5 - - TRBV6-6
CASSFGSDTQYF TGTGCCAGTAGTTTTGGATCAGATACGCAGTATTTT TRBJ2-3 - - TRBV19
CASSTLGSAGELFF TGTGCCAGTAGCACCTTAGGGAGCGCCGGGGAGCTGTTTTTT TRBJ2-2 - - TRBV19
CASSLAQDSYEQYF TGTGCTAGCAGCTTAGCCCAGGACAGCTACGAGCAGTACTTC TRBJ2-7 - - TRBV7-7
CASSSGQGSYSNQPQHF TGTGCCAGTAGTTCCGGGCAGGGGTCATATAGCAATCAGCCCCAGCATTTT TRBJ1-5 - - TRBV19